These 5 T cell receptor beta chains share one sample of origin, sequenced in a study of blood T cells in healthy people across ages. Next came a second PCR, run for about 7 to 12 cycles, which used a sample-barcoded 5' primer along with a J-beta primer mix. One entry per CDR3 protein results from TCRdb running MiXCR on the 5' RACE reads. The sample includes about 1,500,000 distinct CDR3 sequences, roughly 40% of them seen just once. Sequencing was carried out using blood. The receptors shown here come from a woman under 30 in good health.

This clonotype was picked up many times. V is TRBV24-1 and J is TRBJ2-7; no clear D. Per the germline V gene, CDR1 is KGHDR and CDR2 is SFDVKD. CDR3 length: 11 residues. Trimming removed 5 bases from V and 2 bases from J, with 3 bases in between. The CDR3 sequence is CATSGTYEQYF. The CDR3 DNA reads as TGTGCCACCAGTGGAACCTACGAGCAGTACTTC.

This rearrangement joins TRBV3-1 to TRBJ2-5, with 9 bases lining up with TRBD2. V dropped 3 bases and J dropped 5; count of bases not matched to a gene: 7. The germline CDR1 and CDR2 sequences are LGHDT and YNNKEL (reference sequence). The CDR3 has 15 residues. The CDR3 DNA reads as TGTGCCAGCAGCCATGTGTCGCTAGCGGGGGAGACCCAGTACTTC. It codes for CASSHVSLAGETQYF.

V gene TRBV7-9 combines with J gene TRBJ2-7, with D perhaps assigned TRBD1 or TRBD2 (5 bases each). The CDR3 totals 15 residues. Trimming stripped 4 bases from V and 1 base from J, with 14 bases between. Germline V gene data show CDR1 as SEHNR and CDR2 as FQNEAQ (reference sequence). Here the CDR3 DNA reads TGTGCCAGCAGCTCCTCGCCGGGGCAGTCCTACGAGCAGTACTTC. It is translated as CASSSSPGQSYEQYF. Filled out from reference TRBV7-9 and TRBJ2-7, the complete variable domain reads DTGVSQNPRHKITKRGQNVTFRCDPISEHNRLYWYRQTLGQGPEFLTYFQNEAQLEKSRLLSDRFSAERPKGSFSTLEIQRTEQGDSAMYLCASSSSPGQSYEQYFGPGTRLTVT.

CDR3 protein: CASSYPLGADTQYF. CDR3 sequence (DNA): TGCGCCAGCAGCTACCCGCTTGGGGCAGATACGCAGTATTTT. The J gene is TRBJ2-3, the V gene TRBV5-1, with D hard to call. Trimming pared 3 bases from V and 4 bases from J, leaving 12 bases between. This CDR3 is built from 14 residues. Germline V gene data show CDR1 as SGHRS and CDR2 as YFSETQ.

This chain uses TRBV7-9 with TRBJ1-2; perhaps TRBD1 as D (5 bases). From germline, CDR1 is SEHNR and CDR2 FQNEAQ (reference sequence). This CDR3 has 15 amino acids. Trimming removed 1 base at V and 3 bases at J, with 12 bases between. This CDR3 reads CASSLVGGSYYGYTF. The DNA for the CDR3 is TGTGCCAGCAGCTTAGTCGGGGGATCCTACTATGGCTACACCTTC.